Listed below are T cell receptor beta chains from one sample, sequenced in a study of cytomegalovirus exposure and HLA in healthy donors. Sequenced by immunoSEQ multiplex PCR; TCRdb stores in-frame clones only, minus some. In the table there are fewer than 150,000 clones, 60% to 85% of which are singletons. Sample: PBMCs. Receptors originate from a male donor in good health and CMV-seronegative. Both conserved end residues are part of each CDR3. The order of the fields is D gene, J gene, V gene, clone size, CDR3 DNA, CDR3 protein. A D gene is named only where the DNA matches it firmly. Expanded clones are given a class, and other clones once, few, many or no size at all.

d_gene: -; j_gene: TRBJ1-4; v_gene: TRBV30; abundance: -; CDR3nt: TGTGCCTGGACGGGAGTTACCGAAAAACTGTTTTTT; CDR3aa: CAWTGVTEKLFF
d_gene: TRBD2; j_gene: TRBJ2-5; v_gene: TRBV5-6; abundance: -; CDR3nt: TGTGCCAGCACCCTTCCGGGACTAAGAGAGACCCAGTACTTC; CDR3aa: CASTLPGLRETQYF
d_gene: TRBD2; j_gene: TRBJ2-7; v_gene: TRBV5-1; abundance: -; CDR3nt: TGCGCCAGCAGCTTGCTAGCGGGAGGTTCCTACGAGCAGTACTTC; CDR3aa: CASSLLAGGSYEQYF
d_gene: TRBD2; j_gene: TRBJ2-2; v_gene: TRBV7-3; abundance: -; CDR3nt: TGTGCTAGCCGCCTCCAGCGGGAGGGCGGCGGGGAGCTGTTTTTT; CDR3aa: CASRLQREGGGELFF
d_gene: TRBD1; j_gene: TRBJ1-6; v_gene: TRBV7-6; abundance: -; CDR3nt: TGTGCCAGCAGCTTATCAATACCAGGGGGTCGATCACCCCTCCACTTT; CDR3aa: CASSLSIPGGRSPLHF
d_gene: TRBD1; j_gene: TRBJ1-1; v_gene: TRBV5-1; abundance: -; CDR3nt: TGCGCCAGCAGCTTTAGCCGGGACAGGGGTCGAACTGAAGCTTTCTTT; CDR3aa: CASSFSRDRGRTEAFF
d_gene: -; j_gene: TRBJ2-3; v_gene: TRBV14; abundance: few; CDR3nt: TGTGCCAGCAGCCAAGAACGCGCACGTACAGATACGCAGTATTTT; CDR3aa: CASSQERARTDTQYF
d_gene: TRBD2; j_gene: TRBJ2-3; v_gene: TRBV4-2; abundance: -; CDR3nt: TGTGCCAGCAGCCAAGAGGGGACTAGCGGCACAGATACGCAGTATTTT; CDR3aa: CASSQEGTSGTDTQYF
d_gene: -; j_gene: TRBJ1-1; v_gene: TRBV30; abundance: -; CDR3nt: TGTGCCTGGGACACGGTCAGGGGTTCCACTGAAGCTTTCTTT; CDR3aa: CAWDTVRGSTEAFF
d_gene: -; j_gene: TRBJ1-4; v_gene: TRBV5-1; abundance: -; CDR3nt: TGCGCCAGCAGCTTGGCCGGGAGGGTAGAGGAAAAACTGTTTTTT; CDR3aa: CASSLAGRVEEKLFF
d_gene: -; j_gene: TRBJ2-6; v_gene: TRBV21-1; abundance: -; CDR3nt: TGTGCCAGCAGCAAAGCAGGTCTCGGACAGGGTGAGTCTGGGGCCAACGTCCTGACTTTC; CDR3aa: CASSKAGLGQGESGANVLTF
d_gene: -; j_gene: TRBJ2-2; v_gene: TRBV4-1; abundance: -; CDR3nt: TGCGCCAGCAGCCGCCTCCTGGGTGGGGGGGCCCGGGCCGGGGAGCTGTTTTTT; CDR3aa: CASSRLLGGGARAGELFF
d_gene: -; j_gene: TRBJ2-7; v_gene: TRBV19; abundance: -; CDR3nt: TGTGCCAGTAGTATAGGAGGAGGAGGGCAGTACTTC; CDR3aa: CASSIGGGGQYF
d_gene: TRBD1; j_gene: TRBJ1-1; v_gene: TRBV19; abundance: -; CDR3nt: TGTGCCAGTAGTATTGACAGGGGGCACCGGGTGAACGCTGAAGCTTTCTTT; CDR3aa: CASSIDRGHRVNAEAFF
d_gene: -; j_gene: TRBJ2-2; v_gene: TRBV19; abundance: -; CDR3nt: TGTGCCAGTTCTAACGGACATAACACCGGGGAGCTGTTTTTT; CDR3aa: CASSNGHNTGELFF
d_gene: TRBD1; j_gene: TRBJ1-5; v_gene: TRBV30; abundance: -; CDR3nt: TGTCCCTGGAGTGCCCACAGGGGCCGGAATCAGCCCCAGCATTTT; CDR3aa: CPWSAHRGRNQPQHF
d_gene: -; j_gene: TRBJ1-2; v_gene: TRBV4-1; abundance: -; CDR3nt: TGCGCCCGCAGCCAAGATCAGAGCAAAGGCGGATATGGCTACACCTTC; CDR3aa: CARSQDQSKGGYGYTF
d_gene: TRBD2; j_gene: TRBJ2-5; v_gene: TRBV6-5; abundance: -; CDR3nt: TGTGCCAGCAGCGGGACTAGCGGGGGTCAAGAGACCCAGTACTTC; CDR3aa: CASSGTSGGQETQYF
d_gene: -; j_gene: TRBJ2-3; v_gene: TRBV7-3; abundance: -; CDR3nt: TGTGCCAGCAGCTTAGTACTAGATTCCTCAGATACGCAGTATTTT; CDR3aa: CASSLVLDSSDTQYF
d_gene: -; j_gene: TRBJ1-2; v_gene: TRBV29-1; abundance: few; CDR3nt: TGCAGCGTTATTGGCCGGGGAGGCTACCCCTTC; CDR3aa: CSVIGRGGYPF
d_gene: -; j_gene: TRBJ2-2; v_gene: TRBV7-9; abundance: -; CDR3nt: TGTGCCAGCAGCTTAAAATCCGGGGGCGGGGAGCTGTTTTTT; CDR3aa: CASSLKSGGGELFF
d_gene: TRBD1; j_gene: TRBJ1-6; v_gene: TRBV4-1; abundance: -; CDR3nt: TGCGCCAGCAGCCAAGAACGGCCCAGGGGGTCGGGAGGGTACTATAATTCACCCCTCCACTTT; CDR3aa: CASSQERPRGSGGYYNSPLHF
d_gene: -; j_gene: TRBJ2-7; v_gene: TRBV4-1; abundance: -; CDR3nt: TGCGCCAGCAGCCAAGGAGGCAGCACCTACGAGCAGTACTTC; CDR3aa: CASSQGGSTYEQYF
d_gene: TRBD1; j_gene: TRBJ1-2; v_gene: TRBV19; abundance: -; CDR3nt: TGTGCCAGTAGTGCAGGACAGGGGGTCCTCTATGGCTACACCTTC; CDR3aa: CASSAGQGVLYGYTF
d_gene: -; j_gene: TRBJ2-7; v_gene: TRBV10-3; abundance: -; CDR3nt: TGTGCCACCCGGGGACAAGCCATTCTCTACGAGCAGTACTTC; CDR3aa: CATRGQAILYEQYF
d_gene: TRBD1; j_gene: TRBJ1-1; v_gene: TRBV5-6; abundance: -; CDR3nt: TGTGCCAGCAGCTTGGCCATCGACAGGGCCCCTGAAGCTTTCTTT; CDR3aa: CASSLAIDRAPEAFF
d_gene: TRBD2; j_gene: TRBJ2-3; v_gene: TRBV4-1; abundance: -; CDR3nt: TGCGCCAGCAGCCAAGTGGAGCGGGGGGATGCAGATACGCAGTATTTT; CDR3aa: CASSQVERGDADTQYF
d_gene: TRBD1; j_gene: TRBJ1-3; v_gene: TRBV2; abundance: -; CDR3nt: TGTGCCAGCAGCCCCAGGGGGTTTGGAAACACCATATATTTT; CDR3aa: CASSPRGFGNTIYF
d_gene: -; j_gene: TRBJ2-1; v_gene: TRBV7-9; abundance: -; CDR3nt: TGTGCCAGCAGCTTCGGGCAGGGGAGGGACAATGAGCAGTTCTTC; CDR3aa: CASSFGQGRDNEQFF
d_gene: TRBD2; j_gene: TRBJ2-5; v_gene: TRBV7-3; abundance: -; CDR3nt: TGTGCCAGCAGCCCTACTAGCGCCCAAGAGACCCAGTACTTC; CDR3aa: CASSPTSAQETQYF
d_gene: TRBD2; j_gene: TRBJ2-1; v_gene: TRBV9; abundance: -; CDR3nt: TGTGCCAGCAGCGGAGGACTAGCGGGCAGCTCCTACAATGAGCAGTTCTTC; CDR3aa: CASSGGLAGSSYNEQFF
d_gene: -; j_gene: TRBJ2-1; v_gene: TRBV21-1; abundance: -; CDR3nt: TGTGCCAGCAGCAAAGCGGGGACTAGCCCGAGCTCCTACAATGAGCAGTTCTTC; CDR3aa: CASSKAGTSPSSYNEQFF
d_gene: -; j_gene: TRBJ2-7; v_gene: TRBV7-2; abundance: -; CDR3nt: TGTGCCAGCAGCCCACCGGACAGTTCCTACGAGCAGTACTTC; CDR3aa: CASSPPDSSYEQYF
d_gene: -; j_gene: TRBJ2-2; v_gene: TRBV14; abundance: -; CDR3nt: TGTGCCAGCAGCCAAGAATTAGCGCCCGGGGAGCTGTTTTTT; CDR3aa: CASSQELAPGELFF
d_gene: TRBD1; j_gene: TRBJ1-2; v_gene: TRBV25-1; abundance: -; CDR3nt: TGTGCCAGCAAGGCGGGACAGGGCATTTTTAACTATGGCTACACCTTC; CDR3aa: CASKAGQGIFNYGYTF
d_gene: TRBD2; j_gene: TRBJ2-4; v_gene: TRBV27; abundance: -; CDR3nt: TGTGCCAGCGGCGAACGAGGGACTAGCGGGAGTGTGGGGGCCAAAAACATTCAGTACTTC; CDR3aa: CASGERGTSGSVGAKNIQYF
d_gene: TRBD1; j_gene: TRBJ2-2; v_gene: TRBV9; abundance: -; CDR3nt: TGTGCCAGCAGCGTAGACCCGGACAGGGCCCTCACCGGGGAGCTGTTTTTT; CDR3aa: CASSVDPDRALTGELFF
d_gene: TRBD1; j_gene: TRBJ1-1; v_gene: TRBV6-6; abundance: once; CDR3nt: TGTGCCAGCAGCGGCCGGGACAGGGGGCAGGAAGCTTTCTTT; CDR3aa: CASSGRDRGQEAFF
d_gene: -; j_gene: TRBJ1-2; v_gene: TRBV6-1; abundance: -; CDR3nt: TGTGCCAGCGGAGGGAACTATGGCTACACCTTC; CDR3aa: CASGGNYGYTF
d_gene: -; j_gene: TRBJ1-2; v_gene: TRBV12-5; abundance: -; CDR3nt: TGTGCTAGTGGTTTGGCGACAAACGTTGGCTACACCTTC; CDR3aa: CASGLATNVGYTF
d_gene: TRBD1; j_gene: TRBJ2-4; v_gene: TRBV19; abundance: -; CDR3nt: TGTGCCAGTACCTTACGACCGACAGGGGTCTCCTCGCTAGCCAAAAACATTCAGTACTTC; CDR3aa: CASTLRPTGVSSLAKNIQYF
d_gene: TRBD1; j_gene: TRBJ2-1; v_gene: TRBV19; abundance: once; CDR3nt: TGTGCCAGTAGCGGACAGGAAAGCTCCTACAATGAGCAGTTCTTC; CDR3aa: CASSGQESSYNEQFF
d_gene: TRBD2; j_gene: TRBJ2-7; v_gene: TRBV20-1; abundance: -; CDR3nt: TGCGGGGGACTAGCAAATGGTGAGCAGTACTTC; CDR3aa: CGGLANGEQYF
d_gene: -; j_gene: TRBJ1-2; v_gene: TRBV15; abundance: -; CDR3nt: TGTGCCACCAGCATGGACAGCCCCTATGGCTACCCCTTC; CDR3aa: CATSMDSPYGYPF
d_gene: TRBD1; j_gene: TRBJ1-2; v_gene: TRBV6-5; abundance: -; CDR3nt: TGTGCCAGCGGACAGGGTTTTGGGGGCTACACCTTC; CDR3aa: CASGQGFGGYTF
d_gene: -; j_gene: TRBJ1-2; v_gene: TRBV5-1; abundance: -; CDR3nt: TGCGCCAGCAGCTTATTGGCAGGGGAGGGCTATGGCTACACCTTC; CDR3aa: CASSLLAGEGYGYTF
d_gene: -; j_gene: TRBJ1-2; v_gene: TRBV7-9; abundance: -; CDR3nt: TGTGCCAGCAGCCCCGGGACATTCTATGGCTACACCTTC; CDR3aa: CASSPGTFYGYTF
d_gene: TRBD2; j_gene: TRBJ2-7; v_gene: TRBV9; abundance: once; CDR3nt: TGTGCCAGCAGCGTAGGAGCGGGAGGTGAGCAGTACTTC; CDR3aa: CASSVGAGGEQYF
d_gene: -; j_gene: TRBJ2-3; v_gene: TRBV4-1; abundance: few; CDR3nt: TGCGCCAGCAGCCGTGGACCGGGAGCCAGCACAGATACGCAGTATTTT; CDR3aa: CASSRGPGASTDTQYF
d_gene: -; j_gene: TRBJ1-2; v_gene: TRBV6-5; abundance: -; CDR3nt: TGTGCCAGCACACACAGACCTAACTATGGCTACACCTTC; CDR3aa: CASTHRPNYGYTF
d_gene: TRBD1; j_gene: TRBJ2-7; v_gene: TRBV6-5; abundance: -; CDR3nt: TGTGCCAGCAGATCGGGACAGCGGACTGACTACGAGCAGTACTTC; CDR3aa: CASRSGQRTDYEQYF
d_gene: -; j_gene: TRBJ1-2; v_gene: TRBV30; abundance: -; CDR3nt: TGTGCCTGGAGTGTAGACAGGAGATTCTATGGCTACACCTTC; CDR3aa: CAWSVDRRFYGYTF
d_gene: TRBD1; j_gene: TRBJ2-7; v_gene: TRBV18; abundance: -; CDR3nt: TGTGCCAGCTCACCATTAGGACAGGGCTCCTACGAGCAGTACTTC; CDR3aa: CASSPLGQGSYEQYF
d_gene: -; j_gene: TRBJ1-5; v_gene: TRBV15; abundance: few; CDR3nt: TGTGCCACCAGCAGAGAAGGGGAAGGCAATCAGCCCCAGCATTTT; CDR3aa: CATSREGEGNQPQHF
d_gene: -; j_gene: TRBJ2-1; v_gene: TRBV5-4; abundance: -; CDR3nt: TGTGCCAGCAGCCCAACCCGACTAGGGACCTACAATGAGCAGTTCTTC; CDR3aa: CASSPTRLGTYNEQFF
d_gene: TRBD2; j_gene: TRBJ2-3; v_gene: TRBV9; abundance: -; CDR3nt: TGTGCCAGCAGCGTATATTTGGCGGGAGGATCCACAGATACGCAGTATTTT; CDR3aa: CASSVYLAGGSTDTQYF
d_gene: TRBD1; j_gene: TRBJ1-4; v_gene: TRBV7-3; abundance: -; CDR3nt: TGTGCCAGCAGCTTAACGGGGACAGCCTATAATGAAAAACTGTTTTTT; CDR3aa: CASSLTGTAYNEKLFF
d_gene: -; j_gene: TRBJ1-4; v_gene: TRBV30; abundance: -; CDR3nt: TGTGCCTGGACAGAGGGCGGGACGGCACAAGAAAAACTGTTTTTT; CDR3aa: CAWTEGGTAQEKLFF
d_gene: TRBD1; j_gene: TRBJ1-4; v_gene: TRBV6-5; abundance: -; CDR3nt: TGTGCCAGCAGGAAGACAGGGGGGGATGAAAAACTGTTTTTT; CDR3aa: CASRKTGGDEKLFF